The sequence of this T cell receptor (beta chain) was determined in a study of cytomegalovirus exposure and HLA in healthy donors. This CDR3 is built from 14 residues. V lost 4 bases and J 4 bases, leaving 11 bases between the germline ends. The germline gives CDR1 SGHRS, CDR2 YFSETQ. Use of 60 Vbeta and 13 Jbeta primers characterized the PCR. Sequencing was performed with immunoSEQ multiplex PCR; in TCRdb, only in-frame clones are kept and a portion is missing. The top ten clones hold nearly 9.5% of a sample with approximately 130,000 clones, around 75% of them seen once. This clone was observed once.

The sample consisted of PBMCs. The chain is built from TRBV5-1 and TRBJ2-2; possible D gene TRBD2, 6 bases. This receptor was identified in a woman between 45 and 60 years old in good health and CMV-seropositive. The CDR3 sequence: CASSPEGLTGELFF. CDR3 DNA: TGCGCCAGCAGCCCAGAGGGACTCACCGGGGAGCTGTTTTTT.